This entry features one T cell receptor beta chain sequence. As yet, its antigen is unknown. This entry belongs to a study of a mutant IDH1 vaccine in newly diagnosed glioma. Study details: Patients under treatment included about 60% males and about 38% females and had a mean age of about 37 years. Weeks 35 and 47 hosted visits V12 and V13, respectively.

The repertoire was sequenced with immunoSEQ multiplex PCR; TCRdb's copy has only in-frame clones and lacks some. The top ten clones hold roughly 3% of a sample with 50,000 to 65,000 clones, less than 90% of them seen once. The time point here: week 47, end of study. A 20-mer mutant IDH1 peptide at 300 ug was injected subcutaneously with topical imiquimod. The donor cohort comprised cases of new WHO grade 3 or 4 IDH1-mutant, ATRX-lost astrocytoma. The sequencing used PBMCs, collected from a glioma patient whose treatment included an IDH1 peptide vaccine. This clonotype originated in a woman between 50 and 59 years old with glioma.

The DNA of the CDR3 is TGTGCCAGCAGCGTCAGCGGGGGGGCCGGAGAGACCCAGTACTTC. Translation gives CASSVSGGAGETQYF. The V and J genes are TRBV9 and TRBJ2-5; 10 bases agree with TRBD2. CDR3 length: 15 amino acids. Germline V CDR1 and CDR2: SGDLS, YYNGEE. V shed 2 bases, J shed 4 bases, and the junction held 5 bases outside the gene matches.